These 31 T cell receptor beta chains share one sample of origin, sequenced in a study of T cell responses to AZD1222 COVID-19 vaccine (dated by TCRdb to the early 2020s). The time point label, as the study defines it: baseline before first vaccination. The treatment or condition label here, explained by the study, means: meningococcal conjugate vaccine given as trial control. The receptor library was made with the immunoSEQ multiplex PCR assay. TCRdb limited this immuneACCESS table to in-frame rearrangements with V and J called. A share of clones is missing; checked studies link under half to unresolved V genes, and the rest is unexplained. This sample comprises tens of thousands of clones, 90% to 95% of them detected only once. The ten largest clones take up 3.5% to 5.5% of the sample. The source was peripheral blood, collected on day 0 of MenACWY control vaccination. These receptors all come from an adult in good health.

This rearrangement joins TRBV27 to TRBJ2-3, with D possibly TRBD1 on 5 matching bases. The V gene's germline CDR1 is MNHEY and CDR2 SMNVEV (reference sequence). Trimming stripped 5 bases from V and 7 bases from J, with 16 bases between. The length of the CDR3 is 14 residues. The CDR3 is CASSASMGPYTQYF. CDR3 DNA: TGTGCCAGCAGTGCCTCCATGGGGCCATATACGCAGTATTTT.

The CDR3: CASRAGVGQPQHF. CDR3 DNA sequence: TGTGCCAGCAGGGCAGGGGTGGGGCAGCCCCAGCATTTT. The J gene is TRBJ1-5, the V gene TRBV28; tentatively, D is TRBD1 (6 bases). This CDR3 has 13 residues. Germline CDR1 MDHEN, CDR2 SYDVKM. V was cut by 6 bases and J by 7 bases, with 13 bases left in between.

In DNA form, the CDR3 reads TGCGCCAGCAGGGGGGACAGTTTTTACGAGCAGTACTTC. Amino acid sequence: CASRGDSFYEQYF. The V and J genes are TRBV5-1 and TRBJ2-7; 7 bases fit TRBD1. Germline V gives CDR1 SGHRS, CDR2 YFSETQ. CDR3 length equals 13 residues. The J segment lost 4 bases and the V segment lost 5 bases, leaving 6 bases of the junction unmatched.

The chain carries TRBV5-1 and TRBJ1-4, with TRBD1 matching 9 bases. The junction had 15 bases not matched to a gene; V was cut back by 5 bases and J by 7 bases. CDR1 and CDR2 (germline): SGHRS, YFSETQ. The length of the CDR3 is 17 residues. CDR3: CASRTGTGRSGSEKLFF. The CDR3 DNA reads as TGCGCCAGCAGGACCGGGACAGGGAGGTCAGGAAGTGAAAAACTGTTTTTT.

The rearrangement uses TRBV6-6 and TRBJ2-1; 10 positions agree with TRBD2. Germline CDR1 MNHNY, CDR2 SVGAGI (reference sequence). Trimming took 6 bases from V and 2 from J; bases not matched to a gene: 7. The CDR3 covers 16 residues. The CDR3 nucleotides are TGTGCCAGCAGAAATCCTAGCGGGGGTACCTACAATGAGCAGTTCTTC. It specifies CASRNPSGGTYNEQFF.

This sequence joins TRBV28 and TRBJ1-4; no clear D gene. Germline assignment: CDR1 MDHEN and CDR2 SYDVKM. The V and J ends lost 6 bases and 8 bases respectively, with 7 bases between them. The CDR3 spans 11 residues. The CDR3 bases are TGTGCCAGCAGCCTCCTAGAAAAACTGTTTTTT. This gives the protein CASSLLEKLFF.

This clone was recorded once. The chain uses TRBV5-8 and TRBJ2-7; no reliable D call. The germline V gene has CDR1 SGHTS and CDR2 YDEGEE. The ends were cut back, 3 bases at V and 4 bases at J, with 8 bases in the middle. The CDR3 covers 12 residues. The CDR3 loop reads CASSYRLYEQYF. The CDR3 DNA sequence: TGTGCCAGCAGCTACCGCTTGTACGAGCAGTACTTC.

This chain connects TRBV7-2 to TRBJ2-3, with TRBD2 matching over 13 bases. CDR3 length equals 14 residues. The V segment lost 7 bases and the J segment 6 bases; nucleotides outside the gene matches: 4. Germline V gives CDR1 SGHTA, CDR2 FQGNSA. The CDR3 loop is CASIRLAGGDTQYF. Here the CDR3 DNA reads TGTGCCAGCATCCGACTAGCGGGAGGCGATACGCAGTATTTT.

The chain carries TRBV6-2 or TRBV6-3 and TRBJ1-5; no firm D call. This CDR3 has 14 amino acids. Per the germline V gene, CDR1 is MNHEY and CDR2 is SVGEGT. The V end was cut by 5 bases, the J end by 7 bases, with 15 bases between. CDR3 sequence (DNA): TGTGCCAGCAGTCAGTGGAGTGATAGGCAGCCCCAGCATTTT. Its protein is CASSQWSDRQPQHF.

The rearrangement uses TRBV6-6 and TRBJ2-6; maybe TRBD2 (5 bases). Germline-derived CDR1 and CDR2 are MNHNY and SVGAGI (reference sequence). With 3 bases removed from V and 2 bases from J, the gap between germline ends came to 11 bases. The CDR3 sequence is 16 residues long. The CDR3 reads CASSYEGPTGANVLTF. The CDR3 coding sequence is TGTGCCAGCAGTTATGAGGGTCCTACTGGGGCCAACGTCCTGACTTTC.

This chain links TRBV15 with TRBJ2-5; D perhaps matches TRBD1 (5 bases). Trimming took off 8 bases at V and 5 bases at J, with 24 bases between the two ends. CDR3 size: 16 residues. The V gene's germline CDR1 is LNHNV and CDR2 YYDKDF (reference sequence). The CDR3 nucleotides read TGTGCCACCCAAGCAGGGTTTACGCCATATGTGGAGACCCAGTACTTC. This encodes CATQAGFTPYVETQYF.

The chain recombines TRBV5-1 with TRBJ2-2; D ambiguous. Germline V gene lookup returns CDR1 SGHRS and CDR2 YFSETQ. The CDR3 covers 13 residues. V lost 3 bases and J lost 6, with 9 bases in between. The CDR3 DNA sequence: TGCGCCAGCAGCTCCCTAGGGTCCGGGGAGCTGTTTTTT. Encoded protein: CASSSLGSGELFF.

V gene TRBV19 combines with J gene TRBJ2-5, with 10 bases identical to TRBD1. V was pared by 7 bases and J by 5 bases, with 7 bases of the junction left unmatched. In germline, CDR1 is LNHDA, CDR2 SQIVND (reference sequence). CDR3 size: 14 residues. The chain's CDR3 is CASTGTGALETQYF. As DNA, the CDR3 is TGTGCCAGTACCGGGACAGGGGCCTTGGAGACCCAGTACTTC.

The V gene is TRBV27, the J gene TRBJ2-3; D could derive from TRBD1 or TRBD2 (6 bases each). V was shortened by 8 bases and J by 0 bases, with 12 bases between the two germline ends. Germline V CDR1 and CDR2: MNHEY, SMNVEV (reference sequence). This CDR3 comprises 14 residues. CDR3 loop: CASLGGLSTDTQYF. DNA of the CDR3: TGTGCCAGCTTGGGGGGCCTTAGCACAGATACGCAGTATTTT.

The table lists this clone with a few counts. The chain links TRBV28 to TRBJ2-3; maybe TRBD2 (5 bases). Trimming cost V 8 bases and J 4 bases, with 13 bases left between them. Germline V gene lookup returns CDR1 MDHEN and CDR2 SYDVKM. The CDR3 is 13 amino acids. The CDR3 is CASDTRLPDTQYF. The CDR3 nucleotides are TGTGCCAGCGACACTAGACTCCCAGATACGCAGTATTTT.

The chain joins TRBV19 to TRBJ2-2; D may be TRBD2 (6 bases). The CDR3 contains 13 residues. Germline V gene data show CDR1 as LNHDA and CDR2 as SQIVND (reference sequence). Trimming took 6 bases from V and 5 from J, leaving 10 bases between them. Here the CDR3 DNA reads TGTGCCAGTAGGCCTCTAGCGACCGGGGAGCTGTTTTTT. Its protein is CASRPLATGELFF.

The chain links TRBV2 to TRBJ1-3; TRBD1 is a possible D gene (6 bases). The CDR3 runs 14 residues. The germline V gene has CDR1 SNHLY and CDR2 FYNNEI. V lost 6 bases to trimming and J lost 0 bases, with 9 bases between them. The CDR3 coding sequence is TGTGCCAGCAGGATGGACAGCTCTGGAAACACCATATATTTT. It encodes CASRMDSSGNTIYF.

The chain uses TRBV6-2 or TRBV6-3 and TRBJ2-7; D not certain. Trimming cost V 5 bases and J 0 bases, with 14 bases left between them. This CDR3 has 15 amino acids. Germline assignment: CDR1 MNHEY and CDR2 SVGEGT. As DNA, the CDR3 is TGTGCCAGCAGTCGAGCGAGCCAAAGCTCCTACGAGCAGTACTTC. This gives the protein CASSRASQSSYEQYF.

The chain links TRBV14 to TRBJ1-2; no clear D gene. Trimming left V 6 bases short and J 8 bases short, with 13 bases between. There are 12 residues in the CDR3. Germline values: CDR1 SGHDN, CDR2 FVKESK. CDR3 nucleotide sequence: TGTGCCAGCAGTCGTGAGGGAAGGGGCTACACCTTC. Its protein is CASSREGRGYTF.

The rearrangement joins TRBV6-2 or TRBV6-3 to TRBJ2-7; 7 bases line up with TRBD2. The ends lost 6 bases at V and 7 bases at J; junction bases unmatched: 12. In germline, CDR1 is MNHEY, CDR2 SVGEGT. The CDR3 is 14 amino acids. In DNA form, the CDR3 reads TGTGCCAGCAGCCAACGGGGAGGGCTCAGGGAGCAGTACTTC. Amino acids: CASSQRGGLREQYF.

The chain links TRBV6-5 to TRBJ1-1, with no clear D. V was shortened by 4 bases and J by 11 bases, with 17 bases between the two germline ends. Per germline, CDR1 MNHEY and CDR2 SVGAGI. This CDR3 spans 13 amino acids. DNA for the CDR3: TGTGCCAGCAGTTCCCCTACAACTCGCGTGGCTTTCTTT. This codes for CASSSPTTRVAFF.

This clone was seen just once. V usage is TRBV2 and J usage is TRBJ2-1, with TRBD2 matching 11 bases. J was trimmed by 4 bases and V by 9 bases; bases with no gene match: 8. This CDR3 region has 15 residues. CDR1 and CDR2 (germline): SNHLY, FYNNEI. CDR3 coding DNA: TGTGCCAGTCATCCCGGGACTAGCGGATACAATGAGCAGTTCTTC. Amino acids: CASHPGTSGYNEQFF.

In regard to this clone: Different DNA sequences within this sample yield the same CDR3. This chain uses TRBV19 with TRBJ1-5, with TRBD1 matching over 7 bases. With 4 bases clipped from V and 4 bases from J, the junction kept 1 base outside the gene matches. Germline CDR1 and CDR2: LNHDA and SQIVND (reference sequence). There are 13 residues in the CDR3. The CDR3 loop is CASSNRGNQPQHF. The CDR3 nucleotides are TGTGCCAGTAGTAACAGGGGTAATCAGCCCCAGCATTTT. The full variable domain, completed using reference TRBV19 and TRBJ1-5, is DGGITQSPKYLFRKEGQNVTLSCEQNLNHDAMYWYRQDPGQGLRLIYYSQIVNDFQKGDIAEGYSVSREKKESFPLTVTSAQKNPTAFYLCASSNRGNQPQHFGDGTRLSIL.

J is TRBJ1-1 and V is TRBV19; 9 bases map to TRBD1. V trimming: 8 bases; J trimming: 6 bases; junction bases outside the gene matches: 13. The CDR3 spans 15 residues. The germline V gene encodes CDR1 LNHDA and CDR2 SQIVND (reference sequence). The CDR3 DNA follows: TGTGCCAGTGACAGGGGGGGATCTTCGGGCGCTGAAGCTTTCTTT. It encodes CASDRGGSSGAEAFF.

This sequence joins TRBV5-5 and TRBJ1-4; D gene ambiguous. CDR1 is SGHKS and CDR2 is YYEKEE in the germline V gene (reference sequence). Trimming removed 4 bases from V and 8 bases from J, with 18 bases in between. The CDR3 has 15 amino acids. CDR3: CASSVHSVLVEKLFF. In nucleotides, the CDR3 is TGTGCCAGCAGCGTACACTCAGTCCTGGTAGAAAAACTGTTTTTT.

This chain uses TRBV6-1 with TRBJ2-2, with unresolved D. Trimming left V 0 bases short and J 1 base short, with 3 bases between. Germline assignment: CDR1 MNHNS and CDR2 SASEGT. The CDR3 contains 14 residues. CDR3 sequence reads: CASSEAVNTGELFF. CDR3 in DNA: TGTGCCAGCAGTGAAGCGGTGAACACCGGGGAGCTGTTTTTT.

This clone has only one observation. This chain links TRBV7-8 with TRBJ2-7, with D perhaps being TRBD1 or TRBD2 (6 bases each). The length of the CDR3 is 13 residues. V shed 0 bases and J shed 5 bases, with 8 bases lying between them. Germline V lookup: CDR1 SGHVS, CDR2 FQNEAQ. CDR3 in DNA: TGTGCCAGCAGCTTAGCGGGGGGCGACGAGCAGTACTTC. Translation: CASSLAGGDEQYF.

The V call is TRBV28, the J call TRBJ1-4, with TRBD1 as a possible D gene (5 bases). The length of the CDR3 is 13 residues. The V and J ends lost 11 bases and 1 base respectively, with 11 bases between them. The germline V gene encodes CDR1 MDHEN and CDR2 SYDVKM. CDR3 sequence: CASLDRTNEKLFF. As DNA, the CDR3 is TGTGCCTCTCTAGACAGAACTAATGAAAAACTGTTTTTT.

The rearrangement uses TRBV10-3 and TRBJ1-6; 7 bases line up with TRBD1. V lost 6 bases to trimming and J lost 5 bases; unmatched junction nucleotides: 1. This CDR3 has 13 residues. Germline V gives CDR1 ENHRY, CDR2 SYGVKD. CDR3 coding DNA: TGTGCCATCAGGGGGACAGATAATTCACCCCTCCACTTT. This gives the protein CAIRGTDNSPLHF.

CDR3 loop: CASSPRDRVPDTQYF. As DNA, the CDR3 is TGTGCCAGCTCACCGCGGGACAGGGTCCCAGATACGCAGTATTTT. The genes are TRBV18 and TRBJ2-3; 9 positions agree with TRBD1. V lost 3 bases to trimming and J lost 4 bases; unmatched junction nucleotides: 5. Germline V lookup: CDR1 KGHSH, CDR2 LQKENI. The CDR3 is 15 amino acids.

The V call is TRBV7-9, the J call TRBJ1-2; no firm D call. Trimming removed 5 bases at V and 6 bases at J, with 22 bases between. CDR1 is SEHNR and CDR2 is FQNEAQ in the germline V gene (reference sequence). The CDR3 consists of 16 residues. The CDR3: CASSPPVMVRSDGYTF. The CDR3 region has the DNA TGTGCCAGCAGCCCCCCCGTTATGGTACGATCGGATGGCTACACCTTC. The whole variable domain, filled in from reference TRBV7-9 and TRBJ1-2, reads DTGVSQNPRHKITKRGQNVTFRCDPISEHNRLYWYRQTLGQGPEFLTYFQNEAQLEKSRLLSDRFSAERPKGSFSTLEIQRTEQGDSAMYLCASSPPVMVRSDGYTFGSGTRLTVV.